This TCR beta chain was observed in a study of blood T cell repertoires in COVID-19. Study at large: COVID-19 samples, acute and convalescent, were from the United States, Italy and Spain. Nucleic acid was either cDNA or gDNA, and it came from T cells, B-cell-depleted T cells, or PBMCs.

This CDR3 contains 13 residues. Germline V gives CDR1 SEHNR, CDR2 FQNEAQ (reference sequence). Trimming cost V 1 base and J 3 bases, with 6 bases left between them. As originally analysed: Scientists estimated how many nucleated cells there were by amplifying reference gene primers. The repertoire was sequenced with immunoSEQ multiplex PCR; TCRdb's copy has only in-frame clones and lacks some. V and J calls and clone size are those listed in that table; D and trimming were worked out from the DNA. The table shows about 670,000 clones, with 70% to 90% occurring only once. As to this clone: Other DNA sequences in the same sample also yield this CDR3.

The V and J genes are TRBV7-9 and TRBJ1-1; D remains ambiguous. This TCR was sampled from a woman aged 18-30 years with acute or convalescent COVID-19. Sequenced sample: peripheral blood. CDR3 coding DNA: TGTGCCAGCAGCTTAGTCCGGGACACTGAAGCTTTCTTT. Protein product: CASSLVRDTEAFF.